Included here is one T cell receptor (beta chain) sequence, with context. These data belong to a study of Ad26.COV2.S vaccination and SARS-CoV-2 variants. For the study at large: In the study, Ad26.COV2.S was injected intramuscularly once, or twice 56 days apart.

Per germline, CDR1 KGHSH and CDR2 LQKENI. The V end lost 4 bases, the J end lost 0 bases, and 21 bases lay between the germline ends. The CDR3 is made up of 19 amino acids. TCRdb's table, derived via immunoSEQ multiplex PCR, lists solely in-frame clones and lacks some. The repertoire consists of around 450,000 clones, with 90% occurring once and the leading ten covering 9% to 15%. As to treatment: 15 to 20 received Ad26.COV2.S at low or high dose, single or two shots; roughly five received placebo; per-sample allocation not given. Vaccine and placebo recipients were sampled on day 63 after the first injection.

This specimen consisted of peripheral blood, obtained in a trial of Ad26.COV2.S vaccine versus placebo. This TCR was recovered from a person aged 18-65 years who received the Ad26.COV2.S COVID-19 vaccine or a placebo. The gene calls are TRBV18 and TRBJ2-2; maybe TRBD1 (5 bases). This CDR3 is CASSQLQVPPIANTGELFF. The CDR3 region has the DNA TGTGCCAGCTCACAGTTACAGGTCCCCCCAATCGCGAACACCGGGGAGCTGTTTTTT.